The clone carrying this TCR beta chain was found many times. What it recognizes is unknown. With listed TCR primers and previously described methods, bulk TCR libraries were prepared. Each CDR3 protein gets one entry after TCRdb re-called the PCR reads with MiXCR. Among 62,000 or so distinct CDR3 sequences, about a sixth were seen once, and the ten largest hold approximately 1.5%. The CDR3 totals 16 residues. V lost 0 bases to trimming and J lost 7 bases, with 16 bases between them. CDR1 and CDR2 (germline): LNHDA, SQIVND (reference sequence). This entry is derived from a study of molecular identifiers for immune sequencing clone quantification. General observations from the study: Underestimation of highly expanded clone sizes could arise where identical TCR molecules share a barcode.

Sequencing was performed on naive CD8+ T cells from blood, with Jurkat cell RNA spiked in. Subset here: FACS-sorted CD8+CD4-CCR7+CD45RA+ naive T cells. This TCR was recovered from a human donor in good health. Some libraries in this study had Jurkat cell RNA spiked in. V and J are TRBV19 and TRBJ1-5; D perhaps matches TRBD1 (5 bases). This chain's CDR3 is CASSIDRTRRGQPQHF. DNA of the CDR3: TGTGCCAGTAGTATAGATCGGACCCGACGGGGGCAGCCCCAGCATTTT.